Listed below are T cell receptor beta chains from one sample, sequenced in a study of graft-versus-host responses after intestinal transplantation. Using immunoSEQ multiplex PCR, the repertoire was profiled, and TCRdb retains in-frame clones only, with some absent. The data contain tens of thousands of clones, more than 90% of them singletons. Their antigens are not known. Specimen: unstimulated CD4+ T cells sorted from spleen or lymph node cells, collected before intestinal transplant. All receptors come from a human donor who received an intestinal transplant. Both conserved end residues are trimmed from each CDR3. Fields, in order: CDR3 length, V gene, J gene, CDR3 protein.

15	TRBV7-6	TRBJ2-3	ASSPRLAGGRTDTQY
13	TRBV18	TRBJ2-2	ATVRKLAGFPELF
9	TRBV29-1	TRBJ2-7	SVVGTGEQY
14	TRBV5-1	TRBJ2-1	ASSLFTGLSYNEQF
14	TRBV5-1	TRBJ2-1	ASSLGYRIQDNEQF
12	TRBV5-1	NA	ASSLQGVTYEQY
12	TRBV15	TRBJ2-7	ATSSRTGSAEQY
13	TRBV7-2	TRBJ2-7	ASSARTSAAYEQY
13	TRBV9	TRBJ2-1	ASSVALSSYNEQF
9	TRBV7-9	TRBJ1-5	ASSSGFTQH
13	TRBV7-9	TRBJ1-2	ASSLSGQGMWGYT
13	TRBV10-2	TRBJ1-5	ASSERGFSNQPQH
12	TRBV7-3	TRBJ2-2	ASSLRQGTGELF
11	TRBV27	TRBJ1-1	ASHAGSGTEAF
10	TRBV6-5	TRBJ1-4	ASAGGGEKLF
9	TRBV6-6	TRBJ1-2	ASSQGGGYT
11	TRBV6-5	TRBJ1-1	ASSYSRRTEAF
14	TRBV19	TRBJ2-1	ASFGGTSGRTAEQF
14	TRBV11-2	TRBJ2-4	ASSPRGGLAKNIQY
13	TRBV6-1	TRBJ2-3	ASTLRDFFADTQY
11	TRBV4-2	TRBJ2-7	ASSQVSFNEQY
10	TRBV6-6	TRBJ1-2	ASLDRARGYT
13	TRBV4-2	TRBJ2-7	ASSPLATYSYEQY
11	TRBV7-8	TRBJ2-2	ASSLADTGELF
12	TRBV5-1	TRBJ1-3	ASSLGQTGNTIY
13	TRBV19	TRBJ2-2	ASTPPGSRDGELF
13	TRBV6-5	NA	ASSYTWTGGYEQY
13	TRBV5-1	TRBJ2-7	ASSLGVGRTYEQY
11	TRBV19	TRBJ2-3	ASRPTGTDTQY
13	TRBV28	TRBJ2-3	ASSRRDRDTDTQY
11	TRBV7-8	TRBJ2-7	ASSKDRGYEQY
13	TRBV6-5	TRBJ2-1	ASSSPLEGRNEQF
14	TRBV28	TRBJ2-2	ASSSSGKANTGELF
13	TRBV25-1	TRBJ2-7	ASSEYSGTRYEQY
16	TRBV28	TRBJ1-2	ASSFPAPLRDREDGYT
10	TRBV11-2	TRBJ2-3	ASSPDRETQY
14	TRBV27	TRBJ1-4	ASSSILGGGDEKLF
15	TRBV12-5	TRBJ2-2	ASGLVTAGGPTGELF
12	TRBV29-1	TRBJ2-3	SVLIGTGGDTQY
14	TRBV4-1	TRBJ2-5	ASSQGDRELQETQY
10	TRBV6-1	TRBJ2-7	ASSLGVHEQY
12	TRBV28	TRBJ1-1	ASSPGGAGTEAF
15	TRBV4-1	TRBJ2-1	ASSDETFRDIYNEQF
14	TRBV5-1	TRBJ2-7	ASSLDGLAGGYEQY
11	TRBV7-3	TRBJ2-7	ASSKTSGTSQY
13	TRBV5-1	TRBJ2-2	ASTGTSGREGELF
15	TRBV5-1	TRBJ2-1	ASSLWASGFLYNEQF
15	TRBV18	NA	ASSSPRGSGTSYEQY
13	TRBV6-5	TRBJ1-6	ASGDSHEGGSPLH